This section outlines one T cell receptor (beta chain) sequence together with its context. Here immunoSEQ multiplex PCR was the method, and the copy in TCRdb shows in-frame clones only, minus some. The table includes a few hundred thousand clones, over 80% detected once. This specimen comes from a study of blood T cell repertoires in COVID-19. V was trimmed by 5 bases and J by 8 bases, leaving 18 bases between them. CDR1 is LNHDA, CDR2 SQIVND, per germline (reference sequence). The CDR3 sequence is 14 residues long. The V gene is TRBV19, the J gene TRBJ1-2; tentative D call: TRBD1 (5 bases). Sequences were obtained from peripheral blood. The clonotype originates from a man aged 55 to 70 who had recovered from COVID-19. CDR3: CASSASRGVGGYTF. In DNA, the CDR3 is TGTGCCAGTAGTGCGTCCCGGGGGGTAGGCGGCTACACCTTC.